There are many counts of the clone carrying this T cell receptor beta chain. The antigen remains undetermined. The record originates from a study of T cells in Graves' hyperthyroidism and ophthalmopathy. Findings and caveats of the study: Blood samples included most of the expanded thyroid clonotypes exceeding 0.001.

RNA transcripts yielded amplified TCR beta CDR3 regions. HTBI primers drove first-round RT-PCR of the TCR CDR3. TCRdb recomputed calls from the multiplex PCR reads with MiXCR, one row per CDR3 protein. This sample has 500,000 to 750,000 distinct CDR3 sequences, with 15% to 17% found just once. The CDR3 sequence is 14 residues long. The ends lost 2 bases at V and 6 bases at J; junction bases unmatched: 6. CDR1 and CDR2 from the germline V gene are SEHNR and FQNEAQ (reference sequence). Each 10 ml fresh peripheral blood draw supplied the PBMCs. The rearrangement uses TRBV7-9 and TRBJ1-1, with 7 bases fitting TRBD1. Source material: blood. The clonotype originates from a woman between 25 and 40 years old with Graves' hyperthyroidism. The CDR3 sequence is CASSLQGEASEAFF. The CDR3 region has the DNA TGTGCCAGCAGCTTACAGGGGGAGGCCTCTGAAGCTTTCTTT. Based on the CDR3 plus reference TRBV7-9 and TRBJ1-1, the full variable domain is DTGVSQNPRHKITKRGQNVTFRCDPISEHNRLYWYRQTLGQGPEFLTYFQNEAQLEKSRLLSDRFSAERPKGSFSTLEIQRTEQGDSAMYLCASSLQGEASEAFFGQGTRLTVV.